This TCR beta chain is from a study of T cell responses to AZD1222 COVID-19 vaccine. Study-wide points: It should be noted that donors were predominantly white British and more often female, and clonal diversity was possibly underestimated. Recipients of two AZD1222 doses showed rising Spike-specific TCR breadth and depth. Seropositive AZD1222 recipients at baseline numbered only five or six.

Regarding this clone: Its antigen is as yet unknown.

Some clones are missing from TCRdb's copy, which holds only in-frame ones; the method was immunoSEQ multiplex PCR. The table has 120,000 or so clones, more than 85% seen once. The V end was cut by 3 bases, the J end by 4 bases, with 13 bases between. This CDR3 is 15 amino acids long. Per germline, CDR1 SGHRS and CDR2 YFSETQ. V and J are TRBV5-1 and TRBJ2-2; a possible D gene is TRBD2 (6 bases). The sequence came from an adult in good health. This material consisted of peripheral blood, taken on day 0 of MenACWY control vaccination. The CDR3 nucleotides read TGCGCCAGCAGCTACGCCGGGAGTTTCACCGGGGAGCTGTTTTTT. Protein product: CASSYAGSFTGELFF. Supplemented by reference TRBV5-1 and TRBJ2-2, the full variable domain reads KAGVTQTPRYLIKTRGQQVTLSCSPISGHRSVSWYQQTPGQGLQFLFEYFSETQRNKGNFPGRFSGRQFSNSRSEMNVSTLELGDSALYLCASSYAGSFTGELFFGEGSRLTVL.